Reported below is one T cell receptor beta chain. The entry originates in a study of blood T cell repertoires in COVID-19. Looked up from germline, CDR1 is MNHNS and CDR2 is SASEGT. Trimming took 3 bases from V and 4 from J, leaving 10 bases between them. The CDR3 spans 15 residues. Method: immunoSEQ multiplex PCR; TCRdb's copy keeps in-frame clones and lacks some. The table shows around 230,000 clones, with over 65% occurring only once. The chain has TRBV6-1 and TRBJ2-6; the D is unclear. Sequencing input: peripheral blood. This sequence was found in a woman aged 70-85 years with active or convalescent COVID-19. This CDR3 is CASSDQSSGANVLTF. CDR3 coding DNA: TGTGCCAGCAGTGACCAGTCCTCAGGGGCCAACGTCCTGACTTTC.